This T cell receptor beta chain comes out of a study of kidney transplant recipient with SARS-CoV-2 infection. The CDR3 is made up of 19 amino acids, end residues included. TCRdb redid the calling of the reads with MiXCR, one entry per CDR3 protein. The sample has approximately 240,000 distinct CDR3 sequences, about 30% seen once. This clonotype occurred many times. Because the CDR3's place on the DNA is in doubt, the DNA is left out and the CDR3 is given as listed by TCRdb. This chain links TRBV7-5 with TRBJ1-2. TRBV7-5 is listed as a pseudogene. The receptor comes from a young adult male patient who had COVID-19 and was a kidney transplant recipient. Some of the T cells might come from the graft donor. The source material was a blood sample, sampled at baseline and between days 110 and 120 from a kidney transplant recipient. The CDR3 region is CISVPEGLHEVGKTYGYTF.